This entry lists 17 T cell receptor beta chains sequenced from one sample in a study of long-term antiretroviral therapy in people with HIV. Researchers ran immunoSEQ v3.0 at survey level. Sequencing used immunoSEQ multiplex PCR; TCRdb keeps in-frame clones, though not all of them. Of around 7,000 clones listed, over 60% are singletons. The material sequenced was unsorted PBMCs, taken about 0.9 years before starting antiretroviral therapy. Source of these receptors: a man in his forties or fifties with HIV.

V is TRBV5-1 and J is TRBJ2-2, with D possibly TRBD1 on 5 matching bases. Germline CDR1 SGHRS, CDR2 YFSETQ. Between the trimmed V and J ends, which lost 0 bases and 5 bases, there was a span of 11 bases. This CDR3 is 15 amino acids long. CDR3 bases: TGCGCCAGCAGCTTGGAGGGGTTGGGAACCGGGGAGCTGTTTTTT. This translates into CASSLEGLGTGELFF.

The rearrangement joins TRBV7-8 to TRBJ1-4; 10 bases fit TRBD1. Germline CDR1 and CDR2: SGHVS and FQNEAQ. The CDR3 consists of 15 residues. The trim removed 5 bases at V and 8 bases at J, leaving 8 bases unmatched. For the CDR3, the DNA is TGTGCCAGCAGCCGTCGACAGGGGGCGGTCGAAAAACTGTTTTTT. Translation gives CASSRRQGAVEKLFF.

This clone was observed a single time. This chain connects TRBV30 to TRBJ2-2; tentative D call: TRBD1 (6 bases). Trimming pared 8 bases from V and 0 bases from J, leaving 10 bases between. Germline V gene data show CDR1 as GTSNPN and CDR2 as SVGIG (reference sequence). The CDR3 sequence is 13 residues long. CDR3 bases: TGTGCCACCGGGACATCGAACACCGGGGAGCTGTTTTTT. This translates into CATGTSNTGELFF.

By sample fraction, this clone is medium-sized. The chain carries TRBV29-1 and TRBJ1-1; the D gene is possibly TRBD1 (6 bases). This CDR3 contains 13 residues. Trimming left V 5 bases short and J 4 bases short, with 14 bases between. Germline loops: CDR1 SQVTM, CDR2 ANQGSEA. The CDR3 here is CSVRVGGGTEAFF. CDR3 nucleotides: TGCAGCGTTCGGGTCGGAGGGGGCACTGAAGCTTTCTTT.

CDR3 region: CASSRSRQGGRETQYF. For the CDR3, the DNA is TGTGCCAGCAGCCGATCCAGACAGGGGGGGCGGGAGACCCAGTACTTC. The V gene is TRBV7-6, the J gene TRBJ2-5; 9 positions agree with TRBD1. Germline lookup yields CDR1 SGHVS and CDR2 FNYEAQ. This CDR3 region has 16 residues. The V and J ends lost 5 bases and 5 bases, in that order; junction bases with no gene match: 12.

This clone is labeled large. The chain carries TRBV6-5 and TRBJ1-1; maybe TRBD1 (6 bases). In germline, CDR1 is MNHEY, CDR2 SVGAGI. This CDR3 region has 15 residues. Trimming left V 5 bases short and J 3 bases short, with 16 bases between. This CDR3 reads CASSLDSPEDTEAFF. The CDR3 region has the DNA TGTGCCAGCAGTCTGGACAGCCCAGAGGACACTGAAGCTTTCTTT.

The chain joins TRBV14 to TRBJ2-7; a weak D match, TRBD2 (6 bases). The CDR3 runs 13 residues. From germline, CDR1 is SGHDN and CDR2 FVKESK. Trimming removed 0 bases at V and 3 bases at J, with 6 bases between. The CDR3 sequence is CASSQERDYEQYF. In DNA, the CDR3 is TGTGCCAGCAGCCAAGAGCGGGACTACGAGCAGTACTTC. The full variable domain, in which reference TRBV14 and TRBJ2-7 provide the parts outside the CDR3, is EAGVTQFPSHSVIEKGQTVTLRCDPISGHDNLYWYRRVMGKEIKFLLHFVKESKQDESGMPNNRFLAERTGGTYSTLKVQPAELEDSGVYFCASSQERDYEQYFGPGTRLTVT.

The chain uses TRBV27 and TRBJ1-4; D ambiguous. The V gene's germline CDR1 is MNHEY and CDR2 SMNVEV (reference sequence). The V end lost 4 bases, the J end lost 7 bases, and 10 bases lay between the germline ends. The CDR3 has 13 residues. The CDR3 coding sequence is TGTGCCAGCAGTTCACGGCTTGGTGAAAAACTGTTTTTT. Amino acids: CASSSRLGEKLFF.

The chain carries TRBV29-1 and TRBJ2-3; TRBD1 might be the D (5 bases). V was cut by 4 bases and J by 4 bases, with 9 bases left in between. The CDR3 is 12 amino acids. Germline values: CDR1 SQVTM, CDR2 ANQGSEA. The CDR3 sequence is CSVAPGSDTQYF. Written as DNA, the CDR3 is TGCAGCGTTGCCCCAGGGTCAGATACGCAGTATTTT.

The V and J genes are TRBV27 and TRBJ2-3; 11 bases are shared with TRBD2. The V gene end was trimmed by 6 bases and the J gene end by 1 base; junction bases not matched to a gene: 3. The germline V gene encodes CDR1 MNHEY and CDR2 SMNVEV (reference sequence). The CDR3 is made up of 15 amino acids. This chain's CDR3 is CASRTSGEGTDTQYF. The CDR3 nucleotides are TGTGCCAGCAGGACTAGCGGGGAAGGCACAGATACGCAGTATTTT.

The rearrangement uses TRBV11-2 and TRBJ1-6; D is possibly TRBD1 (5 bases). The V gene's germline CDR1 is SGHAT and CDR2 FQNNGV. The CDR3 is 14 amino acids. The V end was cut by 5 bases, the J end by 7 bases, with 12 bases between. This chain's CDR3 is CASSPGFFNSPLHF. The CDR3 DNA sequence: TGTGCCAGCAGCCCAGGGTTTTTCAATTCACCCCTCCACTTT.

CDR3: CASSGRPYNEQFF. The CDR3 DNA reads as TGTGCCAGCAGTGGGAGGCCTTACAATGAGCAGTTCTTC. The chain uses TRBV28 and TRBJ2-1; perhaps TRBD2 as D (6 bases). Germline-derived CDR1 and CDR2 are MDHEN and SYDVKM. The ends were cut back, 5 bases at V and 4 bases at J, with 9 bases in the middle. The CDR3 length is 13 residues.

The gene calls are TRBV4-2 and TRBJ1-2; TRBD1 aligns across 8 bases. The V segment lost 4 bases and the J segment 4 bases; nucleotides outside the gene matches: 11. The CDR3 has 16 residues. Germline values: CDR1 LGHNA, CDR2 YNFKEQ. As DNA, the CDR3 is TGTGCCAGCAGCCTCGACGGACAGGGTATTGTCTATGGCTACACCTTC. Amino acids: CASSLDGQGIVYGYTF.

A word on this clone: Other DNA sequences in the sample encode the same CDR3. This chain joins TRBV28 and TRBJ1-1, with D uncertain. The ends were cut back, 6 bases at V and 1 base at J, with 9 bases in the middle. The germline V gene encodes CDR1 MDHEN and CDR2 SYDVKM. The CDR3 is made up of 13 amino acids. The CDR3 here is CASSRTGNTEAFF. The CDR3 DNA follows: TGTGCCAGCAGCCGGACGGGGAACACTGAAGCTTTCTTT. The complete variable domain, with remaining parts taken from reference TRBV28 and TRBJ1-1, reads DVKVTQSSRYLVKRTGEKVFLECVQDMDHENMFWYRQDPGLGLRLIYFSYDVKMKEKGDIPEGYSVSREKKERFSLILESASTNQTSMYLCASSRTGNTEAFFGQGTRLTVV.

This clone was seen a single time. This chain connects TRBV2 to TRBJ2-7; TRBD1 matches 9 bases. V was pared by 4 bases and J by 5 bases, with 6 bases of the junction left unmatched. This CDR3 contains 14 residues. Germline CDR1 SNHLY, CDR2 FYNNEI. CDR3 region: CASSVGTGQNEQYF. CDR3 sequence (DNA): TGTGCCAGCAGTGTTGGGACAGGGCAGAACGAGCAGTACTTC.

This rearrangement joins TRBV6-5 to TRBJ1-1, with D possibly being TRBD1 (5 bases). The CDR3 totals 10 residues. V was pared by 11 bases and J by 8 bases, with 12 bases between. CDR1 MNHEY and CDR2 SVGAGI come from the germline V gene. CDR3 nucleotide sequence: TGTGCCCTCACTAGGGGCGAAGCTTTCTTT. As protein: CALTRGEAFF.

By sample fraction, this clone is medium-sized. For the CDR3, the DNA is TGCAGCGTTTCGACAGGGCCAACTAATGAAAAACTGTTTTTT. Its translation: CSVSTGPTNEKLFF. This chain connects TRBV29-1 to TRBJ1-4; TRBD1 matches 7 bases. This CDR3 comprises 14 residues. The junction had 3 bases not matched to a gene; V was cut back by 5 bases and J by 0 bases. CDR1 SQVTM and CDR2 ANQGSEA come from the germline V gene.